The rows below give T cell receptor beta chains drawn from one sample of a study of T cells in Graves' hyperthyroidism and ophthalmopathy. From the multiplex PCR reads, TCRdb called clonotypes with MiXCR, one entry per CDR3 protein. The sample consists of roughly 580,000 distinct CDR3 sequences, around 13% of them appearing once. The sequencing input was blood. The source is a woman aged 25 to 39 with Graves' hyperthyroidism that later progressed to Graves' ophthalmopathy. CDR3s include the opening cysteine and the closing phenylalanine or tryptophan. D genes are given only for firm matches. The size field is filled for only some rows; it gives once, few, many or a size class.

>12|TRBJ1-1|TRBV12-3/TRBV12-4|TRBD1|many
CASSFGQGKAFF
TGTGCCAGCAGTTTCGGACAGGGCAAAGCTTTCTTT
>14|TRBJ2-7|TRBV6-5|.|few
CASSYTGEIHEQYF
TGTGCCAGCAGTTACACCGGGGAAATCCACGAGCAGTACTTC
>16|TRBJ1-2|TRBV4-2|.|many
CASSREGTIIDYGYTF
TGTGCCAGCAGCCGGGAAGGAACGATAATCGACTATGGCTACACCTTC
>15|TRBJ1-3|TRBV30|.|.
CAWSPGAAAGNTIYF
TGTGCCTGGAGCCCGGGGGCAGCGGCTGGAAACACCATATATTTT
>15|TRBJ1-2|TRBV3-1|TRBD1|many
CASSQGQGTLYGYTF
TGTGCCAGCAGCCAAGGACAGGGGACTCTCTATGGCTACACCTTC
>15|TRBJ2-7|TRBV6-2/TRBV6-3|.|.
CAVVLGAFNPYEQYF
TGTGCCGTCGTCCTTGGGGCTTTCAACCCCTACGAGCAGTACTTC
>18|TRBJ2-6|TRBV2|.|many
CANPGGEIGEAGANVLTF
TGTGCCAACCCAGGGGGGGAAATTGGCGAGGCTGGGGCCAACGTCCTGACTTTC
>16|TRBJ2-3|TRBV6-5|TRBD2|many
CASSYRGLAGTDTQYF
TGTGCCAGCAGTTACCGCGGACTAGCGGGCACAGATACGCAGTATTTT
>11|TRBJ2-1|TRBV19|.|.
CASQEYNEQFF
TGTGCCAGTCAAGAGTACAATGAGCAGTTCTTC
>11|TRBJ2-3|TRBV20-1|.|few
CSARATDTQYF
TGCAGTGCTAGGGCCACAGATACGCAGTATTTT
>14|TRBJ2-5|TRBV4-1|TRBD1|.
CASSQAGQWEIQYF
TGCGCCAGCAGCCAAGCGGGACAGTGGGAGATCCAGTACTTC
>17|TRBJ2-1|TRBV11-3|TRBD1|many
CASSPIWDSFPGNEQFF
TGTGCCAGCAGTCCGATTTGGGACAGTTTCCCCGGGAATGAGCAGTTCTTC
>15|TRBJ2-3|TRBV28|.|many
CASTKERSYTDTQYF
TGTGCCAGCACGAAGGAGCGGAGCTACACAGATACGCAGTATTTT
>18|TRBJ1-3|TRBV7-2|.|many
CASSLVDSGGRVWNTIYF
TGTGCCAGCAGCTTAGTAGATTCGGGGGGGCGAGTATGGAACACCATATATTTT
>13|TRBJ2-2|TRBV19|.|.
CASTTSMGRELFF
TGTGCCAGTACCACTTCGATGGGCCGGGAGCTGTTTTTT
>13|TRBJ2-7|TRBV25-1|.|few
CASSGRGAYEQYF
TGTGCCAGCAGTGGGCGTGGCGCCTACGAGCAGTACTTC
>17|TRBJ2-1|TRBV28|TRBD2|.
CASSSGTSGSSYNEQFF
TGTGCCAGCAGCTCCGGGACTAGCGGGAGTTCCTACAATGAGCAGTTCTTC
>15|TRBJ2-7|TRBV10-3|.|many
CAISSEPPPPYEQYF
TGTGCCATCAGTTCCGAACCCCCCCCCCCTTACGAGCAGTACTTC
>13|TRBJ2-3|TRBV5-1|.|few
CASSLVSPDTQYF
TGCGCCAGCAGCTTGGTTAGCCCAGATACGCAGTATTTT
>13|TRBJ1-2|TRBV6-5|TRBD1|many
CASSLQGARGYTF
TGTGCCAGCAGTCTACAGGGGGCGCGTGGCTACACCTTC
>15|TRBJ1-2|TRBV19|.|few
CASSKRRARNYGYTF
TGTGCCAGTAGCAAGAGGAGAGCTCGGAACTATGGCTACACCTTC
>14|TRBJ2-7|TRBV10-3|.|many
CAISESTNSYEQYF
TGTGCCATCAGTGAGTCTACGAACTCCTACGAGCAGTACTTC
>15|TRBJ2-2|TRBV7-6|TRBD1|many
CASSPRTGGTGELFF
TGTGCCAGCAGCCCCCGGACAGGGGGGACCGGGGAGCTGTTTTTT
>12|TRBJ2-7|TRBV3-1|.|many
CASSLQGREQYF
TGTGCCAGCAGCCTACAAGGGCGGGAGCAGTACTTC
>13|TRBJ2-5|TRBV27|TRBD2|many
CASRLAGARPQYF
TGTGCCAGCAGGCTAGCGGGAGCCCGGCCCCAGTACTTC
>17|TRBJ2-2|TRBV7-8|.|many
CASSFLTGSPNTGELFF
TGTGCCAGCAGCTTCCTTACAGGGAGTCCGAACACCGGGGAGCTGTTTTTT
>15|TRBJ1-1|TRBV3-1|TRBD1|many
CASSPGETQGAEAFF
TGTGCCAGCAGCCCCGGGGAGACTCAGGGGGCTGAAGCTTTCTTT
>17|TRBJ2-1|TRBV24-1|TRBD2|few
CATSDRKSGSSYNEQFF
TGTGCCACCAGTGATAGGAAAAGCGGGAGCTCCTACAATGAGCAGTTCTTC
>15|TRBJ1-1|TRBV6-2/TRBV6-3|.|many
CASRWAPDGNTEAFF
TGTGCCAGCAGGTGGGCCCCGGACGGGAACACTGAAGCTTTCTTT
>14|TRBJ1-6|TRBV30|.|.
CAWRGGQNNSPLHF
TGTGCCTGGAGGGGAGGACAGAATAATTCACCCCTCCACTTT
>16|TRBJ1-2|TRBV15|TRBD1|.
CATSRGPGTGMSGYTF
TGTGCCACCAGCAGGGGACCCGGGACAGGGATGAGTGGCTACACCTTC